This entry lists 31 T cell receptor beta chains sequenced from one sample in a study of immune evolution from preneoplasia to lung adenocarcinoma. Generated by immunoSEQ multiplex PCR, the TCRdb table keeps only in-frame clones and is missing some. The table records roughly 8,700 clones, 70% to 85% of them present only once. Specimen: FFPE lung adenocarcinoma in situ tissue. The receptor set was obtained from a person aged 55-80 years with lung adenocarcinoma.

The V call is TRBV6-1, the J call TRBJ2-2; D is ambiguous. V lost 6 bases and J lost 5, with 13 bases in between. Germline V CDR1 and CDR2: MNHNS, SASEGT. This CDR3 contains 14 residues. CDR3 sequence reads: CASRRDGLTGELFF. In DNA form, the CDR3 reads TGTGCCAGCAGACGTGACGGTTTGACCGGGGAGCTGTTTTTT.

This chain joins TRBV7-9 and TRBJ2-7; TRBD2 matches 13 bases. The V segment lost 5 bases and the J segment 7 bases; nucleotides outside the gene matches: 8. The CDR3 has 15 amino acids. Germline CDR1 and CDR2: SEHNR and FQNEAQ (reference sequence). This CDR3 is CASSRTSGGQGEQYF. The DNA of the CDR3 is TGTGCCAGCAGCCGGACTAGCGGGGGCCAGGGGGAGCAGTACTTC.

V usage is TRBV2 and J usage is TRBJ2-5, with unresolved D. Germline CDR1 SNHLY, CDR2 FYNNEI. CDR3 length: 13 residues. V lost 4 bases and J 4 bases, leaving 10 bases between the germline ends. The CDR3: CASSAIELETQYF. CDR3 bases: TGTGCCAGCAGTGCGATAGAGTTAGAGACCCAGTACTTC.

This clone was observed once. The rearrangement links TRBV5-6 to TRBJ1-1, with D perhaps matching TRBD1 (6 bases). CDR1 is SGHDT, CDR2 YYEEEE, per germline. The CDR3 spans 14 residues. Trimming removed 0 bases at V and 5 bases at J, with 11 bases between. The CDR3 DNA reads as TGTGCCAGCAGCTTGGTGGGGGCTGGAACTGAAGCTTTCTTT. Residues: CASSLVGAGTEAFF.

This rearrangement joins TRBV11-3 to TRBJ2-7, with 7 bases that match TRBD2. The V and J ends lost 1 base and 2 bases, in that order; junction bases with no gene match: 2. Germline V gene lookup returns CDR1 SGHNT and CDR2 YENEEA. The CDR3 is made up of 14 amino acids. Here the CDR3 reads CASSLAGGTYEQYF. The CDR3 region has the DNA TGTGCCAGCAGCTTAGCGGGGGGAACCTACGAGCAGTACTTC. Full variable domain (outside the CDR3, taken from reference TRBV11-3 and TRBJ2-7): EAGVVQSPRYKIIEKKQPVAFWCNPISGHNTLYWYLQNLGQGPELLIRYENEEAVDDSQLPKDRFSAERLKGVDSTLKIQPAELGDSAVYLCASSLAGGTYEQYFGPGTRLTVT.

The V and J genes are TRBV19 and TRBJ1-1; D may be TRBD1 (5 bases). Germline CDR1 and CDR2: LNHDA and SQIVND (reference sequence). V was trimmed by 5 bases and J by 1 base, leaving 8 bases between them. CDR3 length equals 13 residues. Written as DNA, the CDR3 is TGTGCCAGTAGTTTAGGACAGAACACTGAAGCTTTCTTT. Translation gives CASSLGQNTEAFF. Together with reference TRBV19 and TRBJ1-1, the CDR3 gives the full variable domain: DGGITQSPKYLFRKEGQNVTLSCEQNLNHDAMYWYRQDPGQGLRLIYYSQIVNDFQKGDIAEGYSVSREKKESFPLTVTSAQKNPTAFYLCASSLGQNTEAFFGQGTRLTVV.

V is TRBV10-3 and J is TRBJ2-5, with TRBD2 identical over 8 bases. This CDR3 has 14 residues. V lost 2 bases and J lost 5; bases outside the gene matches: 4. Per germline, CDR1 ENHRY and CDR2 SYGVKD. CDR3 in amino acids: CAISEERGRETQYF. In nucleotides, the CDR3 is TGTGCCATCAGTGAGGAGCGGGGGAGGGAGACCCAGTACTTC.

The CDR3, as DNA: TGTGCCAGCTGCCCCTTGAGGCAGGGACACTATGGCTACACCTTC. Protein product: CASCPLRQGHYGYTF. This sequence joins TRBV28 and TRBJ1-2, with a possible D match to TRBD1 (5 bases). The CDR3 length is 15 residues. Trimming took off 8 bases at V and 3 bases at J, with 19 bases between the two ends. Germline V gene sequence: CDR1 MDHEN, CDR2 SYDVKM.

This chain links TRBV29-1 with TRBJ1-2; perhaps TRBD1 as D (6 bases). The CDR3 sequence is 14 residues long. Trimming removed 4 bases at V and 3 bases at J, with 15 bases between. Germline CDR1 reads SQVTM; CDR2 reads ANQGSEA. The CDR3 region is CSVVIRDTYYGYTF. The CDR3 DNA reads TGCAGCGTTGTAATCCGGGACACTTACTATGGCTACACCTTC. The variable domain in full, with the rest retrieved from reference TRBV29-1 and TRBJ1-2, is SAVISQKPSRDICQRGTSLTIQCQVDSQVTMMFWYRQQPGQSLTLIATANQGSEATYESGFVIDKFPISRPNLTFSTLTVSNMSPEDSSIYLCSVVIRDTYYGYTFGSGTRLTVV.

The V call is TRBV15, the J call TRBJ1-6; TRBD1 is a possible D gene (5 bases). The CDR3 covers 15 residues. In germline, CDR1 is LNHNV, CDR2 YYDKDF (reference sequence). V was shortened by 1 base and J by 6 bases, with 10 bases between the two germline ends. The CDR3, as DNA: TGTGCCACCAGCAGAGGGCAGGGCGGTAATTCACCCCTCCACTTT. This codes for CATSRGQGGNSPLHF. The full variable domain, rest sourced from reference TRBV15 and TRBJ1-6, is DAMVIQNPRYQVTQFGKPVTLSCSQTLNHNVMYWYQQKSSQAPKLLFHYYDKDFNNEADTPDNFQSRRPNTSFCFLDIRSPGLGDTAMYLCATSRGQGGNSPLHFGNGTRLTVT.

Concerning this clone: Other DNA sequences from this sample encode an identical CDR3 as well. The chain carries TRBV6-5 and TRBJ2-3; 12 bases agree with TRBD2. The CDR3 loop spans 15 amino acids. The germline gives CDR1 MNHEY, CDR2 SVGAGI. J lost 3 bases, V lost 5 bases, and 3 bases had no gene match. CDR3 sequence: CASSRTSGDTDTQYF. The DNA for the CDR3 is TGTGCCAGCAGTCGGACTAGCGGGGATACAGATACGCAGTATTTT.

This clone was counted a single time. This CDR3 reads CASSLRSAGGPTGTGELFF. The CDR3 coding sequence is TGTGCCAGCAGCTTAAGGTCAGCGGGGGGGCCAACGGGCACCGGGGAGCTGTTTTTT. This chain connects TRBV7-2 to TRBJ2-2; 10 bases are shared with TRBD2. Germline values: CDR1 SGHTA, CDR2 FQGNSA. This CDR3 is 19 amino acids long. V trimming: 2 bases; J trimming: 4 bases; junction bases outside the gene matches: 13.

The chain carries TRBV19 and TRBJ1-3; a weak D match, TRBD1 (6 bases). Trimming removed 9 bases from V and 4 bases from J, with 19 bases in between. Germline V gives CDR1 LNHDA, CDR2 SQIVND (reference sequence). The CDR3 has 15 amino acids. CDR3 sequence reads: CASAVGGAAGNTIYF. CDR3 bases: TGTGCCAGCGCCGTCGGGGGGGCGGCAGGAAACACCATATATTTT.

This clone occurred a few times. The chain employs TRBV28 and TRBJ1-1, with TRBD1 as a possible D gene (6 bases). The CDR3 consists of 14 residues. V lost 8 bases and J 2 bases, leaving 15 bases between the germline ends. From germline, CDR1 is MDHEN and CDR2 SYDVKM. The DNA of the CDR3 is TGTGCCAGCGTGGAGGGGGGACAAAACACTGAAGCTTTCTTT. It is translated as CASVEGGQNTEAFF. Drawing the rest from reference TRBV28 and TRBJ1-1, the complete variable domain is DVKVTQSSRYLVKRTGEKVFLECVQDMDHENMFWYRQDPGLGLRLIYFSYDVKMKEKGDIPEGYSVSREKKERFSLILESASTNQTSMYLCASVEGGQNTEAFFGQGTRLTVV.

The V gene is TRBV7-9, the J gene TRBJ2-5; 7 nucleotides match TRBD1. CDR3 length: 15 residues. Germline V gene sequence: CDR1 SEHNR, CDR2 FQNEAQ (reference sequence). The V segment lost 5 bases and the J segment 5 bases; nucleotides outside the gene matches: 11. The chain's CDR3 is CASSPGHTGEETQYF. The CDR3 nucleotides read TGTGCCAGCAGCCCCGGGCACACAGGGGAGGAGACCCAGTACTTC.

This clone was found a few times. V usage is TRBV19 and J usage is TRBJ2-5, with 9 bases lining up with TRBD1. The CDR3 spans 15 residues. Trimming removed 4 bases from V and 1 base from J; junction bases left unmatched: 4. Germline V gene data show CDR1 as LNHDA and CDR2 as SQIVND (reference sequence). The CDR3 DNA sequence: TGTGCCAGTAGTACTGGGACAGGGCGCCAAGAGACCCAGTACTTC. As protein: CASSTGTGRQETQYF.

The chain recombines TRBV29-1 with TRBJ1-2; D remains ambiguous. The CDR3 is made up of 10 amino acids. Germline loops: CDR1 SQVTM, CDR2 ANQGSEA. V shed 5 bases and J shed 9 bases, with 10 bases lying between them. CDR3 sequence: CSVQASSYTF. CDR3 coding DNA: TGCAGCGTTCAGGCCTCGAGCTACACCTTC.

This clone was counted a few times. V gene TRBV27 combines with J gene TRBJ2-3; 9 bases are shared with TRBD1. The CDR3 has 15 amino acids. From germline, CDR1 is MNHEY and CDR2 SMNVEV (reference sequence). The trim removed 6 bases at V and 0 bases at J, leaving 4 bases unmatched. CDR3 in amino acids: CASSWTGVSTDTQYF. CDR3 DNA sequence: TGTGCCAGCAGCTGGACAGGGGTGAGCACAGATACGCAGTATTTT.

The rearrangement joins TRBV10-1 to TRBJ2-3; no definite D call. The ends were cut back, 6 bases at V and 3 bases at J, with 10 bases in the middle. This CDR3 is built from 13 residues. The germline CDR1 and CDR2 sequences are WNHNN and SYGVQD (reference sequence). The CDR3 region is CASSPRTTDTQYF. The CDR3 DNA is TGCGCCAGCAGCCCGCGGACGACAGATACGCAGTATTTT.

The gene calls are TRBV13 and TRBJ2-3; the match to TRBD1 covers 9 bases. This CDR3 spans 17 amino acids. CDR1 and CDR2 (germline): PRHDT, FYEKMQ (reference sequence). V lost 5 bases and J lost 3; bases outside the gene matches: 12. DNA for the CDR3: TGTGCCAGCAGCCCTGGACAGGGGATGGGACTAACAGATACGCAGTATTTT. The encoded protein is CASSPGQGMGLTDTQYF.

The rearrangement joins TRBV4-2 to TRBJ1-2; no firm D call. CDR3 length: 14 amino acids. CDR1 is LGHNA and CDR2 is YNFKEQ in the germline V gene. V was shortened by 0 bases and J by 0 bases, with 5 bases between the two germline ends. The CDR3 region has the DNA TGTGCCAGCAGCCAAGAAACACCTAACTATGGCTACACCTTC. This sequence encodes CASSQETPNYGYTF.

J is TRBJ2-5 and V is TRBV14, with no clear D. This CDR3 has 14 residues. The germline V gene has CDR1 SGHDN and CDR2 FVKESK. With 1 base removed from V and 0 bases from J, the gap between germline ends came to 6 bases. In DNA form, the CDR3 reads TGTGCCAGCAGCCAAGGGTGGTACCAAGAGACCCAGTACTTC. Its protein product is CASSQGWYQETQYF.

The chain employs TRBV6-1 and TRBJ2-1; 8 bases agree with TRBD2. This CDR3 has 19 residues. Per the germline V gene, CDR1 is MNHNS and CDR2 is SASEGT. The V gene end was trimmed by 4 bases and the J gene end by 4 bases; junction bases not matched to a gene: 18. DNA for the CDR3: TGTGCCAGCAGTGCGCCAATCATTTCCGCCGGGGGGGGTTACAATGAGCAGTTCTTC. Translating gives CASSAPIISAGGGYNEQFF.

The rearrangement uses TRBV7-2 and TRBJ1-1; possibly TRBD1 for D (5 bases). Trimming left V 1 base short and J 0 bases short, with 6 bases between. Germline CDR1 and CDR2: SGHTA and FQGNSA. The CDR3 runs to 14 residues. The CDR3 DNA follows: TGTGCCAGCAGCTTAGGGGGGATGAACACTGAAGCTTTCTTT. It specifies CASSLGGMNTEAFF.

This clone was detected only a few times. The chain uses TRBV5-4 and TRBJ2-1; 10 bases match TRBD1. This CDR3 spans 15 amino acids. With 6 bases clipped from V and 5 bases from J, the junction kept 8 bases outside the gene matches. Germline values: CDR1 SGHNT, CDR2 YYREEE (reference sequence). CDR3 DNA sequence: TGTGCCAGCACCCCGGGACAGGGGCGCAACAATGAGCAGTTCTTC. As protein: CASTPGQGRNNEQFF.

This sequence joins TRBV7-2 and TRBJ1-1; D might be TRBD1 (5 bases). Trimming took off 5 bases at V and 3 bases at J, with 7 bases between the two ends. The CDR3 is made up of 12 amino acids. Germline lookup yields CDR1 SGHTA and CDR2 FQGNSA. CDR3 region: CASSRGYTEAFF. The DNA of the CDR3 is TGTGCCAGCAGCCGGGGGTACACTGAAGCTTTCTTT.

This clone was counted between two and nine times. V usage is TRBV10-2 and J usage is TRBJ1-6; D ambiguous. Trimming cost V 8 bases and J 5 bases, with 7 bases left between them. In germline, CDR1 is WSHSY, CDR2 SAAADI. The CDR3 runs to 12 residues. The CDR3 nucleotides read TGCGCCAGCTCTGAGAATAATTCACCCCTCCACTTT. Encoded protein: CASSENNSPLHF.

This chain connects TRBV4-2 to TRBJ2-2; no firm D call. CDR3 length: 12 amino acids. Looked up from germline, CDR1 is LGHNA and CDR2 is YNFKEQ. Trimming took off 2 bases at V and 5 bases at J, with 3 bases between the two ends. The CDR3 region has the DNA TGTGCCAGCAGCCAACCTACCGGGGAGCTGTTTTTT. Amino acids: CASSQPTGELFF.

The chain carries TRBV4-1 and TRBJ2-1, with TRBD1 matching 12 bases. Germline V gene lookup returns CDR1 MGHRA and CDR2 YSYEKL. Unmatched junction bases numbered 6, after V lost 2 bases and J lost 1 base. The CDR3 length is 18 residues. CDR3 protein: CASSQRLGQGASYNEQFF. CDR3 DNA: TGCGCCAGCAGCCAACGATTGGGACAGGGGGCTTCCTACAATGAGCAGTTCTTC.

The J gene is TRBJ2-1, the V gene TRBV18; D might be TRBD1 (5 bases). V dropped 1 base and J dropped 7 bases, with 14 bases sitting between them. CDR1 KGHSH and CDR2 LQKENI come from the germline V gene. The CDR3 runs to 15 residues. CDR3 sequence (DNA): TGTGCCAGCTCACCACAGACCCCAGGGTCGAATGAGCAGTTCTTC. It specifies CASSPQTPGSNEQFF.

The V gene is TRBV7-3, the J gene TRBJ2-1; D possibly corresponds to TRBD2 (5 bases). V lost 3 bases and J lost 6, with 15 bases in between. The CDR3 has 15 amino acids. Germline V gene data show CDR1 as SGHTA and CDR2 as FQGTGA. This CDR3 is CASSLGFERTNEQFF. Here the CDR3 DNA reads TGTGCCAGCAGCTTGGGTTTTGAGCGGACCAATGAGCAGTTCTTC. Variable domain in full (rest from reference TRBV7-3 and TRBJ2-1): GAGVSQTPSNKVTEKGKYVELRCDPISGHTALYWYRQSLGQGPEFLIYFQGTGAADDSGLPNDRFFAVRPEGSVSTLKIQRTERGDSAVYLCASSLGFERTNEQFFGPGTRLTVL.